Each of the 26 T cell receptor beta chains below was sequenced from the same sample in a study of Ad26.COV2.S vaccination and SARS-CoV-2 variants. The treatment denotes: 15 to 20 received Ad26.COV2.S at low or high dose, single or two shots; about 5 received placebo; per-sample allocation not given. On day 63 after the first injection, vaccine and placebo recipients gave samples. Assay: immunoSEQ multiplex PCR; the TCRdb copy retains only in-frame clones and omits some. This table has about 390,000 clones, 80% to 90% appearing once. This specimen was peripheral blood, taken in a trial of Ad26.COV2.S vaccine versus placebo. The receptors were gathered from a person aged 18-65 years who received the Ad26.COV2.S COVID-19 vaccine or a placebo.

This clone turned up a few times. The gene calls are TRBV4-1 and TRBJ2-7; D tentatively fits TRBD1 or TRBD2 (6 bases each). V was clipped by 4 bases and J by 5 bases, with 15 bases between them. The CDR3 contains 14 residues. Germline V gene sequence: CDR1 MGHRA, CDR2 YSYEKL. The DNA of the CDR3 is TGCGCCAGCAGCCTGGAACAGGGAGGTCACGAGCAGTACTTC. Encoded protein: CASSLEQGGHEQYF.

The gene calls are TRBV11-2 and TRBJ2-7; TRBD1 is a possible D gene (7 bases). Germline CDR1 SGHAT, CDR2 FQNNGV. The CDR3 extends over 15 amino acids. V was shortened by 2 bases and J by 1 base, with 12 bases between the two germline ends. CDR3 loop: CASSLQQGGSYEQYF. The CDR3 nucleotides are TGTGCCAGCAGCTTACAGCAGGGGGGATCCTACGAGCAGTACTTC.

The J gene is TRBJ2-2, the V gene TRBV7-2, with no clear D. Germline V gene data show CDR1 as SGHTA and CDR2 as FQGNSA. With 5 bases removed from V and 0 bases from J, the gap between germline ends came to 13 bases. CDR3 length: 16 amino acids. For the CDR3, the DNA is TGTGCCAGCAGCCCCTTACTACCCGCGAACACCGGGGAGCTGTTTTTT. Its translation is CASSPLLPANTGELFF.

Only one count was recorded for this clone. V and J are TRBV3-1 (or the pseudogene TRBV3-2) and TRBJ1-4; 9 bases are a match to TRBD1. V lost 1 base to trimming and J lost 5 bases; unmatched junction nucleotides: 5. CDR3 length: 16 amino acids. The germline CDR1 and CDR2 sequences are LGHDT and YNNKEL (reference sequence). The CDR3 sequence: CASSQATGTGNEKLFF. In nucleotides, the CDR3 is TGTGCCAGCAGCCAAGCAACCGGGACAGGGAATGAAAAACTGTTTTTT.

The CDR3 protein is CASSPSQEETQYF. In DNA form, the CDR3 reads TGTGCCAGCTCACCAAGTCAGGAAGAGACCCAGTACTTC. The chain couples TRBV18 to TRBJ2-5; D is unclear. From germline, CDR1 is KGHSH and CDR2 LQKENI. Deletions cut 2 bases from V and 3 bases from J, with 7 bases between. The CDR3 is 13 residues long.

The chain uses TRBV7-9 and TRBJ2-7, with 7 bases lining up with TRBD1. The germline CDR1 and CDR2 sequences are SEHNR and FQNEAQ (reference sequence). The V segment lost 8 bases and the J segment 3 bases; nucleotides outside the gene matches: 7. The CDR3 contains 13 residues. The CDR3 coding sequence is TGTGCCAGCGAGGACAGGACCAACTACGAGCAGTACTTC. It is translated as CASEDRTNYEQYF.

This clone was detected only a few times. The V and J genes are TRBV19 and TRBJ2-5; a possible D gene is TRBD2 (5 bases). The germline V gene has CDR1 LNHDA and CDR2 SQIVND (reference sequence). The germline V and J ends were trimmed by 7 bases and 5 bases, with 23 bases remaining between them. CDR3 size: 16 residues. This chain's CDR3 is CASTKEWPPRGETQYF. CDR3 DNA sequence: TGTGCCAGTACTAAGGAGTGGCCCCCCCGAGGGGAGACCCAGTACTTC. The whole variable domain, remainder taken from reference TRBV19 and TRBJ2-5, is DGGITQSPKYLFRKEGQNVTLSCEQNLNHDAMYWYRQDPGQGLRLIYYSQIVNDFQKGDIAEGYSVSREKKESFPLTVTSAQKNPTAFYLCASTKEWPPRGETQYFGPGTRLLVL.

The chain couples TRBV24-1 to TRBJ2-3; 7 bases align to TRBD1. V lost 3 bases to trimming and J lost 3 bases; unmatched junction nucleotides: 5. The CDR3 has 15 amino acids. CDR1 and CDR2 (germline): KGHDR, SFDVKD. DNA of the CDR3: TGTGCCACCAGTGATGAGGGGGCGCGAACAGATACGCAGTATTTT. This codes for CATSDEGARTDTQYF.

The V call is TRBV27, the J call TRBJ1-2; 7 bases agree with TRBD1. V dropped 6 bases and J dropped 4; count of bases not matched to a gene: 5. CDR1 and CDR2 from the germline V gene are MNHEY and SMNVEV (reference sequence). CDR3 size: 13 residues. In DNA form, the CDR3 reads TGTGCCAGCAGGCCCCGGGACAGCTATGGCTACACCTTC. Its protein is CASRPRDSYGYTF.

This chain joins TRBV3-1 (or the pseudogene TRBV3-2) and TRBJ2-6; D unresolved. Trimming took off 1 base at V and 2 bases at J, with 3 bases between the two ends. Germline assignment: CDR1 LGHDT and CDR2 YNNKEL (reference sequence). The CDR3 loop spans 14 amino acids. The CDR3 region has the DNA TGTGCCAGCAGCCAAGGGGCTGGGGCCAACGTCCTGACTTTC. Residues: CASSQGAGANVLTF.

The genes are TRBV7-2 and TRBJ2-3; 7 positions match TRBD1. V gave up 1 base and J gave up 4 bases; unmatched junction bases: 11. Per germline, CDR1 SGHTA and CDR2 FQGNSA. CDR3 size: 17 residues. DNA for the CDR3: TGTGCCAGCAGCTTAGGCTATCCGACAGGGACATCAGATACGCAGTATTTT. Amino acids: CASSLGYPTGTSDTQYF.

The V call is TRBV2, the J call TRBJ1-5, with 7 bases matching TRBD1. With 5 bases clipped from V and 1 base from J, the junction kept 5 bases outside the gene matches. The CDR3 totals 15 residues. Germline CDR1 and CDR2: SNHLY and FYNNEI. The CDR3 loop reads CASSLTGASNQPQHF. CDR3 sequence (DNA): TGTGCCAGCAGTTTAACAGGGGCCAGCAATCAGCCCCAGCATTTT. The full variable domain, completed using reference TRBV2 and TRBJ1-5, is EPEVTQTPSHQVTQMGQEVILRCVPISNHLYFYWYRQILGQKVEFLVSFYNNEISEKSEIFDDQFSVERPDGSNFTLKIRSTKLEDSAMYFCASSLTGASNQPQHFGDGTRLSIL.

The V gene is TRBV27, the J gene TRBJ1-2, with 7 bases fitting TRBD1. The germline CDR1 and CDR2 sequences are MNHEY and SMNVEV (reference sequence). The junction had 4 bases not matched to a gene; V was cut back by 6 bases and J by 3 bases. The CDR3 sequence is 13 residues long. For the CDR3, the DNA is TGTGCCAGCAGGCTAGGGGGCCACTATGGCTACACCTTC. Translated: CASRLGGHYGYTF.

The CDR3 reads CASSERGGPYNEQFF. The DNA of the CDR3 is TGTGCCAGCAGTGAACGAGGGGGCCCCTACAATGAGCAGTTCTTC. J is TRBJ2-1 and V is TRBV6-4, with 7 bases identical to TRBD1. Per the germline V gene, CDR1 is MRHNA and CDR2 is SNTAGT. This CDR3 is built from 15 residues. The trim removed 3 bases at V and 2 bases at J, leaving 4 bases unmatched.

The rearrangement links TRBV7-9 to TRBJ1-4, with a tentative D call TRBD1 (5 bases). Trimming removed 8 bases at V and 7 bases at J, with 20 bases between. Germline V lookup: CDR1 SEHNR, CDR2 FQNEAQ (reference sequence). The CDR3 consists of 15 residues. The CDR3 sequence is CASLTSGTGPEKLFF. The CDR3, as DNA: TGTGCCAGCTTAACCAGCGGTACAGGACCTGAAAAACTGTTTTTT.

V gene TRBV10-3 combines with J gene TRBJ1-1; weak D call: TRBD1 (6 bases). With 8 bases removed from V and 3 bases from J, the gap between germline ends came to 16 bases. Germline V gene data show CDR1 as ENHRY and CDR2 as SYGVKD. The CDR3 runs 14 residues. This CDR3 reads CAIGPHTGYTEAFF. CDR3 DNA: TGTGCCATCGGGCCCCACACAGGGTACACTGAAGCTTTCTTT.

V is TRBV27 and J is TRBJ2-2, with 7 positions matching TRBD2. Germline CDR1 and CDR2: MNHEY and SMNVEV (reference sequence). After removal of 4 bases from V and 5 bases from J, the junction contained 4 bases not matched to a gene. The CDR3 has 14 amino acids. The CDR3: CASSYGGLTGELFF. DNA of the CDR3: TGTGCCAGCAGTTACGGGGGGTTAACCGGGGAGCTGTTTTTT.

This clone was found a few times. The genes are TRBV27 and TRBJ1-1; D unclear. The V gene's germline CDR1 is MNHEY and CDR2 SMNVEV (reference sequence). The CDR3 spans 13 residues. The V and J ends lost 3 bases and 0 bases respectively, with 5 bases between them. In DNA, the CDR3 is TGTGCCAGCAGTTTCGGCTTGAACACTGAAGCTTTCTTT. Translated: CASSFGLNTEAFF.

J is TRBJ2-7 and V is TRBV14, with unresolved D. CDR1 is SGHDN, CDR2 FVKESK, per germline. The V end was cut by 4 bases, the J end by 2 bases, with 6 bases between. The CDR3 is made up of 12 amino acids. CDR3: CASSRTAYEQYF. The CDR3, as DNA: TGTGCCAGCAGCCGTACGGCCTACGAGCAGTACTTC.

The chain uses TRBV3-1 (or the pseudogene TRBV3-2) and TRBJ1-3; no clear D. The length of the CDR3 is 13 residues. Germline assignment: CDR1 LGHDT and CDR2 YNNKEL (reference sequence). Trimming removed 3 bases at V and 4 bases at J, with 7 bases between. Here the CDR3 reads CASSHGKGNTIYF. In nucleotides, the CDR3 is TGTGCCAGCAGCCACGGCAAAGGAAACACCATATATTTT.

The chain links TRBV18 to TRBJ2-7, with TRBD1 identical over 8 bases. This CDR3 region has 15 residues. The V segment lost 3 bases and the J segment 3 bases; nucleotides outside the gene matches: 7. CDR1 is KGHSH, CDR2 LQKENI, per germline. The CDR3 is CASSPTAQGGYEQYF. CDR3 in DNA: TGTGCCAGCTCACCGACGGCACAGGGGGGCTACGAGCAGTACTTC. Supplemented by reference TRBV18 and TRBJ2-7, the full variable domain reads NAGVMQNPRHLVRRRGQEARLRCSPMKGHSHVYWYRQLPEEGLKFMVYLQKENIIDESGMPKERFSAEFPKEGPSILRIQQVVRGDSAAYFCASSPTAQGGYEQYFGPGTRLTVT.

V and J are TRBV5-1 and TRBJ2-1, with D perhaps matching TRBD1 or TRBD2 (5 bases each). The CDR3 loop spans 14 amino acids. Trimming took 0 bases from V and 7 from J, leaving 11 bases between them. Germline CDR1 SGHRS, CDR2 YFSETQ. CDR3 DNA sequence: TGCGCCAGCAGCTTGGGTCCGGGGCTGAATGAGCAGTTCTTC. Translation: CASSLGPGLNEQFF.

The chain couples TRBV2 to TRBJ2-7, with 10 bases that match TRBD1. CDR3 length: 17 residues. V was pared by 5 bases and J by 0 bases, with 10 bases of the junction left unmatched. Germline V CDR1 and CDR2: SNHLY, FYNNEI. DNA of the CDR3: TGTGCCAGCAGTCCTGACGGGACAGGGGCCCCCTCCTACGAGCAGTACTTC. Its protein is CASSPDGTGAPSYEQYF.

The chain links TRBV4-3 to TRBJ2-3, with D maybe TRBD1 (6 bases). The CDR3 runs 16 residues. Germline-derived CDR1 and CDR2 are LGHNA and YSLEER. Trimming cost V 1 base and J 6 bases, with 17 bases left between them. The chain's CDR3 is CASSQASIVGGDTQYF. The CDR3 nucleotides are TGCGCCAGCAGCCAAGCGTCGATCGTAGGGGGTGATACGCAGTATTTT.

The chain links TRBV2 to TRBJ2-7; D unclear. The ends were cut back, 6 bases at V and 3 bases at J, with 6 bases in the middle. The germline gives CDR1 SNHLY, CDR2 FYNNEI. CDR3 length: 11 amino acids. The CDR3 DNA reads TGTGCCAGCAGCGCCAACTACGAGCAGTACTTC. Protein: CASSANYEQYF.

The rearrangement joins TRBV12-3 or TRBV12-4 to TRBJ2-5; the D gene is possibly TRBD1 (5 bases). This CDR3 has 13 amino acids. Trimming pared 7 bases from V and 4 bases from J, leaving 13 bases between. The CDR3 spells CASNRLGRETQYF. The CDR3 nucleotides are TGTGCCAGCAATCGGCTGGGGCGAGAGACCCAGTACTTC.